This T cell receptor (beta chain) was captured by sequencing in a study of blood T cell repertoires in COVID-19. Study summary: From the United States, Italy and Spain came samples of acute and convalescent COVID-19. Sample material is recorded as cDNA or gDNA derived from T cells, B-cell-depleted T cells, or PBMCs.

Losses at the gene ends were 6 bases for V and 5 bases for J; bases not matched to a gene: 6. This CDR3 is 14 amino acids long. Looked up from germline, CDR1 is KGHDR and CDR2 is SFDVKD. Original processing methods: The assay estimated nucleated cells by amplifying reference gene primers. Method: immunoSEQ multiplex PCR; TCRdb's copy keeps in-frame clones and lacks some. D and trimming come from the DNA, and the V and J calls and clone size come from that table. Counted here are approximately 670,000 clones, 85% to 90% occurring once; the ten biggest clones make up 0.2% to 0.3%. The J gene is TRBJ2-3, the V gene TRBV24-1; 8 bases map to TRBD2. Material: peripheral blood. This receptor was taken from a woman younger than 30 with acute or convalescent COVID-19. CDR3 in DNA: TGTGCCACCAGTCCGCGGGGGGCCGTAGATACGCAGTATTTT. Residues: CATSPRGAVDTQYF.